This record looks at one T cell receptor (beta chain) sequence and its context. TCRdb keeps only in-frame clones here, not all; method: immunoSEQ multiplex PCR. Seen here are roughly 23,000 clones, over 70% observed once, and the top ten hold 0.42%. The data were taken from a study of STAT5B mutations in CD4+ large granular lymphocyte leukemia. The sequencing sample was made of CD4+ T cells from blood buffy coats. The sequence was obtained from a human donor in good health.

Here the CDR3 reads CASSPPGPNEKLFF. The CDR3 nucleotides read TGTGCCAGCAGTCCCCCGGGACCTAATGAAAAACTGTTTTTT. The chain recombines TRBV2 with TRBJ1-4; possibly TRBD1 for D (5 bases). Trimming removed 5 bases at V and 3 bases at J, with 10 bases between. The CDR3 length is 14 residues. Germline V CDR1 and CDR2: SNHLY, FYNNEI.